This T cell receptor beta chain derives from a study of blood T cell repertoires in COVID-19. Germline-derived CDR1 and CDR2 are LNHDA and SQIVND (reference sequence). V lost 4 bases to trimming and J lost 1 base; unmatched junction nucleotides: 12. This CDR3 has 19 residues. Cohort allocation depended upon clinical history that participants reported. Profiled with immunoSEQ multiplex PCR; TCRdb holds only in-frame clones, not every one. The sample lists over 250,000 clones, 85% to 90% occurring once. Specimen: PBMCs or T cells enriched from blood (not recorded which). The receptor was isolated from a man aged 35 to 55 who had recovered from COVID-19. The chain joins TRBV19 to TRBJ2-7; TRBD2 matches 14 bases. The CDR3 sequence: CASSTLGLAGASTSYEQYF. As DNA, the CDR3 is TGTGCCAGTAGTACCTTGGGACTAGCGGGAGCCTCGACTTCCTACGAGCAGTACTTC.